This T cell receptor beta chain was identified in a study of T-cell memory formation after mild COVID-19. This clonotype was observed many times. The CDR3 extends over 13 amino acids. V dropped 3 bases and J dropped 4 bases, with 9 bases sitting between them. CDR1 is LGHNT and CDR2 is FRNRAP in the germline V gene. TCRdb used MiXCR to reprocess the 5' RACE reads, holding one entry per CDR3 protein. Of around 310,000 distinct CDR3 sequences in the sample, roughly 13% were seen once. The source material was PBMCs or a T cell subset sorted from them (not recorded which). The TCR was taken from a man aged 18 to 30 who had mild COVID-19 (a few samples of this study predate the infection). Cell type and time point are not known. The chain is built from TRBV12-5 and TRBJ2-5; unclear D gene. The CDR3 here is CASGFVGGETQYF. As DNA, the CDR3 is TGTGCTAGTGGTTTCGTGGGTGGAGAGACCCAGTACTTC.